This T cell receptor beta chain was obtained from a study of blood T cell repertoires in COVID-19. J gave up 0 bases and V 5 bases, and 3 bases lay outside the gene matches. CDR1 and CDR2 (germline): SGHTA, FQGTGA. The CDR3 is 15 residues long. Sequencing used immunoSEQ multiplex PCR; TCRdb keeps in-frame clones, though not all of them. The repertoire holds just over 250,000 clones, with 80% to 90% as singletons. The sample consisted of peripheral blood. This clonotype was sampled from a woman in her 70s with COVID-19, enrolled during active disease. V gene TRBV7-3 combines with J gene TRBJ1-3; TRBD1 matches 8 bases. CDR3: CASSLDRGSGNTIYF. For the CDR3, the DNA is TGTGCCAGCAGCCTAGACAGGGGCTCTGGAAACACCATATATTTT.